A single sample gave rise to the 8 T cell receptor beta chains below, sequenced in a study of metastatic and nonmetastatic thyroid tumors. Through MiXCR, TCRdb re-clonotyped the PCR reads. The sample holds about 20,000 clones, under 35% seen once. No treatment of any kind had been given to any patient before thyroid surgery. The material sequenced was blood. The receptors shown here come from a female donor with papillary thyroid cancer or a benign thyroid nodule (not recorded which). Some clones in this sample may be carry-over from other donors' samples.

This clone is medium-sized (0.01 to 0.1%) by share. This chain joins TRBV6-1 and TRBJ2-3, with TRBD2 identical over 10 bases. Trimming took 5 bases from V and 2 from J; bases not matched to a gene: 1. Germline V gives CDR1 MNHNS, CDR2 SASEGT. The CDR3 is made up of 14 amino acids. The chain's CDR3 is CASSSGRATDTQYF. CDR3 coding DNA: TGTGCCAGCAGTAGCGGGAGGGCCACAGATACGCAGTATTTT.

The CDR3 coding sequence is TGCAGTGCGTCGGTGGGCGGGAGGGAAGTGGACGAGCAGTACTTC. Residues: CSASVGGREVDEQYF. The chain is built from TRBV20-1 and TRBJ2-7; 9 bases align to TRBD2. Trimming removed 6 bases from V and 5 bases from J; junction bases left unmatched: 14. This CDR3 region has 15 residues. In germline, CDR1 is DFQATT, CDR2 SNEGSKA (reference sequence).

This clone appeared a few times. Since a much larger clone is just one base distant, this may be a read error. Written as DNA, the CDR3 is TGTGACACCAGTGAACAGGGTAGTGAAAAACTGTTTTTT. This encodes CDTSEQGSEKLFF. The V gene is TRBV24-1, the J gene TRBJ1-4, with D maybe TRBD1 (6 bases). The germline V gene encodes CDR1 KGHDR and CDR2 SFDVKD. This CDR3 comprises 13 residues.

Note on this clone: As the CDR3 is not closed by the conserved phenylalanine or tryptophan, this likely results from a read error. The V call is TRBV20-1, the J call TRBJ1-5; D is undetermined. V gave up 5 bases and J gave up 7 bases, with 21 bases separating them. CDR3 length equals 15 residues. Germline assignment: CDR1 DFQATT and CDR2 SNEGSKA (reference sequence). This CDR3 reads CSASSVFGAIQPQHS. The CDR3 nucleotides read TGCAGTGCTTCTTCCGTTTTTGGTGCGATACAGCCCCAGCATTCT.

The chain recombines TRBV2 with TRBJ1-6, with D uncertain. The length of the CDR3 is 12 residues. V lost 3 bases to trimming and J lost 7 bases, with 4 bases between them. The germline V gene has CDR1 SNHLY and CDR2 FYNNEI. The CDR3 DNA reads TGTGCCAGCAGTGACAGAAATTCACCCCTCCACTTT. Residues: CASSDRNSPLHF.

This clone was found many times. The chain employs TRBV15 and TRBJ2-7; 7 positions agree with TRBD1. CDR3 length equals 14 residues. CDR1 is LNHNV, CDR2 YYDKDF, per germline (reference sequence). J gave up 5 bases and V 0 bases, and 4 bases lay outside the gene matches. CDR3 loop: CATSRELGGHEQYF. CDR3 sequence (DNA): TGTGCCACCAGCAGAGAGTTAGGGGGCCACGAGCAGTACTTC.

Only a few counts were recorded for this clone. This rearrangement joins TRBV19 to TRBJ1-6; no clear D gene. The CDR3 spans 12 residues. Trimming shortened V by 5 bases and J by 10 bases, and 9 bases separated the two germline ends. The V gene's germline CDR1 is LNHDA and CDR2 SQIVND (reference sequence). The DNA of the CDR3 is TGTGCCAGTAGTCCAAACAGCTCACCCCTCCACTTT. Protein: CASSPNSSPLHF.

This clone came up a few times. This chain connects TRBV28 to TRBJ2-2; maybe TRBD2 (6 bases). Trimming removed 2 bases from V and 5 bases from J, with 21 bases in between. This CDR3 comprises 18 residues. The germline gives CDR1 MDHEN, CDR2 SYDVKM. The CDR3 region is CASSLPRLAPTGTGELFF. For the CDR3, the DNA is TGTGCCAGCAGTTTACCTCGGCTAGCGCCGACGGGGACCGGGGAGCTGTTTTTT. The full variable domain, completed using reference TRBV28 and TRBJ2-2, is DVKVTQSSRYLVKRTGEKVFLECVQDMDHENMFWYRQDPGLGLRLIYFSYDVKMKEKGDIPEGYSVSREKKERFSLILESASTNQTSMYLCASSLPRLAPTGTGELFFGEGSRLTVL.